The 27 T cell receptor beta chains given below trace back to one sample, sequenced in a study of blood T cell repertoires in COVID-19 (dated by TCRdb to about 2020). Libraries were made using the immunoSEQ multiplex PCR assay. TCRdb obtained this table from immuneACCESS and retained in-frame rearrangements with V and J assigned. These tables miss some clones; where compared with another copy, unresolved V genes account for less than half of the shortfall, and the remainder is unexplained. Recorded for this sample are approximately 140,000 clones; almost 85% of them occurred a single time. Of the sample, roughly 15% falls within the top ten clones. The sequencing input was peripheral blood. These receptors all stem from a human donor with acute or convalescent COVID-19. The donor label of this sample is uncertain.

The genes are TRBV13 and TRBJ1-1; TRBD1 is a possible D gene (5 bases). The germline V and J ends were trimmed by 1 base and 8 bases, with 11 bases remaining between them. Germline V CDR1 and CDR2: PRHDT, FYEKMQ (reference sequence). The CDR3 length is 13 residues. The DNA of the CDR3 is TGTGCCAGCAGCTTAGAACAGGCACAAGAAGCTTTCTTT. Its protein is CASSLEQAQEAFF.

CDR3 in amino acids: CASRRTGMNTEAFF. DNA of the CDR3: TGCGCCAGCAGACGAACAGGGATGAACACTGAAGCTTTCTTT. The chain links TRBV4-1 to TRBJ1-1, with a possible D match to TRBD1 (6 bases). The CDR3 is 14 residues long. Trimming shortened V by 6 bases and J by 0 bases, and 11 bases separated the two germline ends. Per the germline V gene, CDR1 is MGHRA and CDR2 is YSYEKL.

This clone was observed a single time. The chain joins TRBV14 to TRBJ1-6; 8 bases agree with TRBD1. Losses at the gene ends were 2 bases for V and 7 bases for J; bases not matched to a gene: 10. Germline CDR1 and CDR2: SGHDN and FVKESK. The CDR3 loop spans 17 amino acids. CDR3 bases: TGTGCCAGCAGCCAACTCTCCACAGGGGGAGTCAATTCACCCCTCCACTTT. It encodes CASSQLSTGGVNSPLHF.

This clone was seen just once. The rearrangement uses TRBV6-5 and TRBJ2-3; 10 positions match TRBD2. The ends lost 6 bases at V and 6 bases at J; junction bases unmatched: 9. CDR1 and CDR2 (germline): MNHEY, SVGAGI. The CDR3 is 15 residues long. The CDR3 protein is CASRPPLAGVDTQYF. The CDR3 DNA reads TGTGCCAGCAGACCTCCCCTAGCGGGGGTCGATACGCAGTATTTT.

The V gene is TRBV5-1, the J gene TRBJ1-2; TRBD1 is a possible D gene (5 bases). Trimming removed 3 bases from V and 3 bases from J, with 18 bases in between. From germline, CDR1 is SGHRS and CDR2 YFSETQ. This CDR3 is built from 16 residues. The CDR3 DNA follows: TGCGCCAGCAGCTCCGGAGGGGCAGGCGGGTACTATGGCTACACCTTC. Translation gives CASSSGGAGGYYGYTF.

This chain connects TRBV6-1 to TRBJ2-7, with D possibly being TRBD1 (6 bases). Trimming cost V 1 base and J 0 bases, with 10 bases left between them. The CDR3 consists of 15 residues. Germline CDR1 and CDR2: MNHNS and SASEGT. The CDR3 DNA reads TGTGCCAGCAGTGAAGGGACAGCGAGCTCCTACGAGCAGTACTTC. This translates into CASSEGTASSYEQYF.

The CDR3 sequence: CASSVETGPYGYTF. CDR3 DNA sequence: TGTGCCAGCAGCGTAGAAACAGGGCCCTATGGCTACACCTTC. The chain uses TRBV9 and TRBJ1-2, with a tentative D call TRBD1 (6 bases). The CDR3 contains 14 residues. Trimming removed 0 bases at V and 4 bases at J, with 10 bases between. Germline loops: CDR1 SGDLS, CDR2 YYNGEE.

The rearrangement links TRBV7-3 to TRBJ1-5; weak D call: TRBD1 (5 bases). V lost 5 bases and J 2 bases, leaving 13 bases between the germline ends. This CDR3 is built from 15 residues. Per the germline V gene, CDR1 is SGHTA and CDR2 is FQGTGA. CDR3 DNA: TGTGCCAGCAGCCAGTCGGGGGATCGCAATCAGCCCCAGCATTTT. Residues: CASSQSGDRNQPQHF. Full variable domain (remainder filled in from reference TRBV7-3 and TRBJ1-5): GAGVSQTPSNKVTEKGKYVELRCDPISGHTALYWYRQSLGQGPEFLIYFQGTGAADDSGLPNDRFFAVRPEGSVSTLKIQRTERGDSAVYLCASSQSGDRNQPQHFGDGTRLSIL.

This sequence joins TRBV7-6 and TRBJ2-1; 9 nucleotides align to TRBD2. This CDR3 has 15 residues. Germline V gene data show CDR1 as SGHVS and CDR2 as FNYEAQ. V shed 5 bases, J shed 8 bases, and the junction held 10 bases outside the gene matches. This CDR3 is CASSMRGLALDEQFF. The CDR3 region has the DNA TGTGCCAGCAGCATGCGGGGACTAGCTCTCGATGAGCAGTTCTTC.

V is TRBV5-1 and J is TRBJ1-2, with D tentatively TRBD1 (5 bases). The CDR3 totals 14 residues. Trimming pared 4 bases from V and 3 bases from J, leaving 13 bases between. Germline V gene lookup returns CDR1 SGHRS and CDR2 YFSETQ. The CDR3 loop reads CASSPAGGYYGYTF. CDR3 sequence (DNA): TGCGCCAGCAGCCCGGCCGGGGGTTACTATGGCTACACCTTC.

The CDR3 region has the DNA TGCGCCAGCAGCCCGGAGGGCTCTGGAAACACCATATATTTT. Amino acid sequence: CASSPEGSGNTIYF. The chain combines TRBV5-1 with TRBJ1-3, with D unresolved. The CDR3 spans 14 residues. Per germline, CDR1 SGHRS and CDR2 YFSETQ. The V gene lost 4 bases and the J gene lost 0 bases, with 8 bases spanning the gap.

The chain links TRBV6-5 to TRBJ1-2, with 10 bases fitting TRBD1. The CDR3 is 16 amino acids. Germline V gives CDR1 MNHEY, CDR2 SVGAGI. J was trimmed by 6 bases and V by 6 bases; bases with no gene match: 13. The CDR3 loop reads CASSYSRQGAQNGYTF. For the CDR3, the DNA is TGTGCCAGCAGCTACAGTCGACAGGGGGCGCAGAATGGCTACACCTTC.

The chain has TRBV6-5 and TRBJ1-5; D perhaps matches TRBD1 (5 bases). CDR1 and CDR2 (germline): MNHEY, SVGAGI. This CDR3 has 14 amino acids. V was pared by 2 bases and J by 4 bases, with 9 bases between. The CDR3 DNA reads TGTGCCAGCAGTTACAAGTCAGGGAATCAGCCCCAGCATTTT. Its protein product is CASSYKSGNQPQHF.

The rearrangement uses TRBV3-1 (or the pseudogene TRBV3-2) and TRBJ2-5; 7 bases are a match to TRBD1. The germline V gene has CDR1 LGHDT and CDR2 YNNKEL (reference sequence). The CDR3 totals 21 residues. With 0 bases clipped from V and 5 bases from J, the junction kept 24 bases outside the gene matches. The CDR3 region is CASSQERGFGQARSGRETQYF. The CDR3 DNA sequence: TGTGCCAGCAGCCAAGAAAGAGGATTTGGACAGGCAAGGTCGGGGCGGGAGACCCAGTACTTC.

This clone appeared once. This chain connects TRBV29-1 to TRBJ2-3; 15 bases fit TRBD2. Germline trimming cut 8 bases from V and 4 bases from J; bases unmatched to any gene: 7. The CDR3 contains 15 residues. Per the germline V gene, CDR1 is SQVTM and CDR2 is ANQGSEA. The CDR3 sequence: CSSRTSGGASDTQYF. The CDR3 coding sequence is TGCAGCTCCCGGACTAGCGGGGGGGCATCAGATACGCAGTATTTT.

The V gene is TRBV18, the J gene TRBJ1-5; no reliable D call. The V gene's germline CDR1 is KGHSH and CDR2 LQKENI. V lost 6 bases and J 4 bases, leaving 19 bases between the germline ends. This CDR3 region has 16 residues. CDR3 nucleotides: TGTGCCAGCTCCAACCAGCCGCCAAGGAGAAATCAGCCCCAGCATTTT. It is translated as CASSNQPPRRNQPQHF.

V gene TRBV6-5 combines with J gene TRBJ1-1, with TRBD1 matching over 9 bases. Germline values: CDR1 MNHEY, CDR2 SVGAGI. Unmatched junction bases numbered 7, after V lost 4 bases and J lost 1 base. The CDR3 contains 16 residues. The CDR3 bases are TGTGCCAGCAGTTCGCTACAGGGGGCTGCGAACACTGAAGCTTTCTTT. Encoded protein: CASSSLQGAANTEAFF.

This chain connects TRBV2 to TRBJ1-1, with TRBD1 matching 7 bases. The germline gives CDR1 SNHLY, CDR2 FYNNEI. Unmatched junction bases numbered 4, after V lost 5 bases and J lost 1 base. The CDR3 is made up of 14 amino acids. This chain's CDR3 is CASSRQGGNTEAFF. For the CDR3, the DNA is TGTGCCAGCAGTAGACAGGGCGGGAACACTGAAGCTTTCTTT. Full variable domain (outside the CDR3, taken from reference TRBV2 and TRBJ1-1): EPEVTQTPSHQVTQMGQEVILRCVPISNHLYFYWYRQILGQKVEFLVSFYNNEISEKSEIFDDQFSVERPDGSNFTLKIRSTKLEDSAMYFCASSRQGGNTEAFFGQGTRLTVV.

The V call is TRBV9, the J call TRBJ2-3, with 8 bases that match TRBD1. CDR3 length: 15 residues. Germline V CDR1 and CDR2: SGDLS, YYNGEE. V dropped 4 bases and J dropped 3; count of bases not matched to a gene: 7. The CDR3 reads CASSPRDRTTDTQYF. The CDR3 region has the DNA TGTGCCAGCAGCCCCCGGGACAGGACAACAGATACGCAGTATTTT.

The J gene is TRBJ1-6, the V gene TRBV6-2 or TRBV6-3, with 7 nucleotides matching TRBD1. Germline values: CDR1 MNHEY, CDR2 SVGEGT. The CDR3 has 17 amino acids. Germline trimming cut 0 bases from V and 3 bases from J; bases unmatched to any gene: 5. The CDR3 loop reads CASSYSFRGNYNSPLHF. In nucleotides, the CDR3 is TGTGCCAGCAGTTACTCGTTCAGGGGGAACTATAATTCACCCCTCCACTTT.

V is TRBV5-1 and J is TRBJ2-1; 12 nucleotides match TRBD2. The CDR3 contains 16 residues. Germline V lookup: CDR1 SGHRS, CDR2 YFSETQ. Unmatched junction bases numbered 6, after V lost 4 bases and J lost 4 bases. The CDR3 spells CASSIGLAGMYNEQFF. For the CDR3, the DNA is TGCGCCAGCAGCATCGGACTAGCGGGGATGTACAATGAGCAGTTCTTC.

The chain couples TRBV7-9 to TRBJ2-1; TRBD1 matches 9 bases. CDR3 size: 17 residues. The V gene end was trimmed by 5 bases and the J gene end by 4 bases; junction bases not matched to a gene: 12. Germline loops: CDR1 SEHNR, CDR2 FQNEAQ (reference sequence). The CDR3 reads CASSALRTGVNYNEQFF. CDR3 DNA: TGTGCCAGCAGCGCCCTCCGGACAGGGGTCAATTACAATGAGCAGTTCTTC.

The V gene is TRBV3-1 (or the pseudogene TRBV3-2), the J gene TRBJ1-6, with D possibly being TRBD1 (6 bases). Trimming shortened V by 10 bases and J by 7 bases, and 11 bases separated the two germline ends. The CDR3 contains 12 residues. The germline V gene has CDR1 LGHDT and CDR2 YNNKEL (reference sequence). CDR3 amino acids: CAIGQGNSPLHF. DNA of the CDR3: TGTGCCATCGGGCAGGGGAATTCACCCCTCCACTTT.

The chain couples TRBV6-1 to TRBJ1-3; D unclear. Germline CDR1 is MNHNS and CDR2 is SASEGT. Trimming removed 1 base at V and 4 bases at J, with 11 bases between. The CDR3 has 15 amino acids. The CDR3 sequence: CASSEGVGGGNTIYF. CDR3 sequence (DNA): TGTGCCAGCAGTGAAGGCGTTGGAGGAGGAAACACCATATATTTT.

This clone was recorded once. The chain combines TRBV5-5 with TRBJ2-7; TRBD2 matches at 10 bases. V trimming: 1 base; J trimming: 3 bases; junction bases outside the gene matches: 16. Germline V gives CDR1 SGHKS, CDR2 YYEKEE (reference sequence). The CDR3 contains 19 residues. CDR3 residues: CASSLQDSGGFKSYYEQYF. The CDR3 DNA sequence: TGTGCCAGCAGCTTGCAGGATAGCGGGGGGTTCAAGTCCTACTACGAGCAGTACTTC.

The chain links TRBV6-5 to TRBJ2-3; TRBD1 aligns across 10 bases. CDR3 size: 15 residues. V lost 6 bases, J lost 6 bases, and 9 bases stayed unmatched. Germline V gives CDR1 MNHEY, CDR2 SVGAGI. As DNA, the CDR3 is TGTGCCAGCAGCTCACCGGGACAGGGGTGGGATACGCAGTATTTT. This translates into CASSSPGQGWDTQYF.

The gene calls are TRBV5-1 and TRBJ1-2; D gene uncertain. Germline lookup yields CDR1 SGHRS and CDR2 YFSETQ. The V end lost 2 bases, the J end lost 4 bases, and 15 bases lay between the germline ends. This CDR3 region has 15 residues. DNA of the CDR3: TGCGCCAGCAGCTTTATGAGGGAAAACTCCTATGGCTACACCTTC. Amino acid sequence: CASSFMRENSYGYTF.